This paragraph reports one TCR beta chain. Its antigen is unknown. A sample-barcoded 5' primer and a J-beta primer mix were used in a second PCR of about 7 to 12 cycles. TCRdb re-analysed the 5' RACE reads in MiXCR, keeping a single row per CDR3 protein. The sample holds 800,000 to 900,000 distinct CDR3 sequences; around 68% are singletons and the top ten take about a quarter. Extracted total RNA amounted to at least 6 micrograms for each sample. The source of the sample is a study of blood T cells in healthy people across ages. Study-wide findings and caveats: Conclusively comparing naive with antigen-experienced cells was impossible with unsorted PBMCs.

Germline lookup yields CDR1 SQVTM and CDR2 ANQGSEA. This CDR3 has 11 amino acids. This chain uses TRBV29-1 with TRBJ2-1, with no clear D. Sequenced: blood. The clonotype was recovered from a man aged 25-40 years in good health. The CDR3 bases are TGCACCACAACTTCCTACAATGAGCAGTTCTTC. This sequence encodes CTTTSYNEQFF.